This section outlines one T cell receptor (beta chain) sequence together with its context. No antigen is known for it. As part of library construction, unique molecular identifiers were attached to individual cDNA molecules. One entry per CDR3 protein, called by TCRdb with MiXCR from the 5' RACE reads. The table includes some 66,000 distinct CDR3 sequences, approximately 9% detected once. The source of the sample is a study of early T cells in non-severe SARS-CoV-2 infection. Study summary: Bulk RNA taken from unsorted whole blood was sequenced, leaving chains unpaired. Study-wide findings and caveats: VDJdb-based annotation leaned toward anti-spike CD8 responses and missed private and CD4 specificities.

Germline lookup yields CDR1 MDHEN and CDR2 SYDVKM. The CDR3 loop spans 17 amino acids. Trimming cost V 8 bases and J 4 bases; bases outside gene matches: 18. The clonotype comes from an adult who was a healthcare worker with PCR-confirmed SARS-CoV-2 infection or an uninfected control (not recorded which). The chain employs TRBV28 and TRBJ2-3; 7 bases map to TRBD2. The sample was whole blood. The CDR3, as DNA: TGTGCCAGCCACAATGAAGACCGTGCGGGAGAGGCAGATACGCAGTATTTT. Translating gives CASHNEDRAGEADTQYF.